Listed below are T cell receptor beta chains from one sample, sequenced in a study of blood T cell repertoires in COVID-19. Repertoires were generated with immunoSEQ multiplex PCR, while TCRdb's copy carries only in-frame clones and drops some. The sample carries 180,000 or so clones, 85% recorded once. The material sequenced was peripheral blood. The receptor source for this set is a person aged 70 to 85 with COVID-19, enrolled during active disease. CDR3s include the opening cysteine and the closing phenylalanine or tryptophan. D genes are given only for firm matches. Rows give clone size only sometimes, using once, few, many, or a class for an expanded clone.

d_call	clone_size	v_call	j_call	cdr3_aa	cdr3_nt
.	.	TRBV5-1	TRBJ1-6	CASSLGGGGGNSPLHF	TGCGCCAGCAGCTTGGGAGGAGGGGGGGGTAATTCACCCCTCCACTTT
TRBD2	.	TRBV30	TRBJ2-2	CAWSRTSGDTGELFF	TGTGCCTGGAGCCGTACTAGCGGTGACACCGGGGAGCTGTTTTTT
.	.	TRBV3-1/TRBV3-2	TRBJ1-3	CASSPIFEPGGSGNTIYF	TGTGCCAGCAGCCCCATATTTGAGCCGGGGGGCTCTGGAAACACCATATATTTT
.	few	TRBV5-4	TRBJ2-1	CASSVEWGLRNNEQFF	TGTGCCAGCAGCGTGGAATGGGGACTTAGAAACAATGAGCAGTTCTTC
TRBD2	.	TRBV28	TRBJ2-1	CASSFAGGQAEQFF	TGTGCCAGCAGTTTTGCGGGAGGGCAGGCGGAGCAGTTCTTC
TRBD1	.	TRBV6-1	TRBJ1-3	CASSAKGQGAPGNTIYF	TGTGCCAGCAGTGCAAAGGGACAGGGGGCCCCTGGAAACACCATATATTTT
.	.	TRBV7-3	TRBJ2-7	CASSRALAGEQYF	TGTGCCAGCAGCCGGGCCTTGGCGGGAGAGCAGTACTTC
TRBD1	.	TRBV6-5	TRBJ2-3	CASNDRGDPSDTQYF	TGTGCCAGCAACGACAGGGGGGACCCTTCAGATACGCAGTATTTT
.	.	TRBV5-8	TRBJ1-2	CASSFSNYGYTF	TGTGCCAGCAGCTTCAGTAACTATGGCTACACCTTC
.	few	TRBV25-1	TRBJ1-6	CASSEPPPRQGYNSPLHF	TGTGCCAGCAGTGAACCGCCCCCTCGTCAGGGCTATAATTCACCCCTCCACTTT
TRBD2	.	TRBV11-2	TRBJ2-1	CASSLASGINEQFF	TGTGCCAGCAGCTTAGCTAGCGGGATCAATGAGCAGTTCTTC
.	.	TRBV7-9	TRBJ1-4	CASSFGDSTNEKLFF	TGTGCCAGCAGCTTTGGTGACAGTACTAATGAAAAACTGTTTTTT
.	.	TRBV7-6	TRBJ2-7	CASSLGGLSYEQYF	TGTGCCAGCAGCTTGGGGGGACTCTCCTACGAGCAGTACTTC
.	.	TRBV9	TRBJ1-1	CASSPTGDTEAFF	TGTGCCAGCAGCCCAACCGGAGACACTGAAGCTTTCTTT
.	.	TRBV7-2	TRBJ1-6	CASSLVPENSPLHF	TGTGCCAGCAGCTTAGTTCCGGAGAATTCACCCCTCCACTTT
TRBD1	.	TRBV25-1	TRBJ2-7	CASWGQGYEQYF	TGTGCCAGCTGGGGACAGGGCTACGAGCAGTACTTC
TRBD1	.	TRBV24-1	TRBJ1-5	CATSAGAQGAGQPQHF	TGTGCCACCAGTGCAGGTGCACAGGGGGCAGGGCAGCCCCAGCATTTT
.	.	TRBV19	TRBJ1-5	CASSGSVNQPQHF	TGTGCCAGTAGTGGTTCAGTTAATCAGCCCCAGCATTTT
.	.	TRBV3-1/TRBV3-2	TRBJ2-7	CASSQDLWAEQYF	TGTGCCAGCAGCCAAGATCTTTGGGCCGAGCAGTACTTC
TRBD1	.	TRBV27	TRBJ1-6	CASSLFAGGSSPLHF	TGTGCCAGCAGTTTATTTGCAGGGGGCAGTTCACCCCTCCACTTT
TRBD1	once	TRBV5-8	TRBJ1-1	CASDRSFGTALMNTEAFF	TGTGCCAGCGACCGGTCATTCGGGACAGCTCTCATGAACACTGAAGCTTTCTTT
TRBD1	.	TRBV25-1	TRBJ2-2	CASSRRQGNTGELFF	TGTGCCAGCAGCCGGAGACAGGGGAACACCGGGGAGCTGTTTTTT
.	.	TRBV27	TRBJ1-2	CASSPREGGYTF	TGTGCCAGCAGTCCCCGGGAGGGTGGCTACACCTTC
TRBD1	.	TRBV27	TRBJ1-2	CASSLAGGAWGYTF	TGTGCCAGCAGTTTAGCAGGGGGCGCGTGGGGCTACACCTTC
TRBD1	.	TRBV6-1	TRBJ1-6	CASSEGQGGSPLHF	TGTGCCAGCAGTGAAGGACAGGGTGGGTCACCCCTCCACTTT
.	.	TRBV6-5	TRBJ1-2	CASSYLDSIYGYTF	TGTGCCAGCAGTTACTTAGACAGTATCTATGGCTACACCTTC
TRBD1	.	TRBV7-3	TRBJ1-1	CASSLAGRGIGGTEAFF	TGTGCCAGCAGCTTAGCCGGCAGGGGGATTGGGGGAACTGAAGCTTTCTTT
TRBD1	.	TRBV7-3	TRBJ2-1	CASSLQGARFTDEQFF	TGTGCCAGCAGCTTACAGGGGGCGCGTTTCACGGATGAGCAGTTCTTC
TRBD2	once	TRBV12-5	TRBJ2-3	CASGGLAGRTDTQYF	TGTGCTAGTGGTGGTCTAGCGGGGCGAACAGATACGCAGTATTTT
.	.	TRBV7-9	TRBJ1-1	CASSATGTGEAFF	TGTGCCAGCAGCGCAACAGGGACGGGTGAAGCTTTCTTT
TRBD1	once	TRBV27	TRBJ1-6	CASSPTGGSSPLHF	TGTGCCAGCAGTCCGACAGGGGGTAGTTCACCCCTCCACTTT
.	.	TRBV2	TRBJ1-5	CASSARTVGSAPQHF	TGTGCCAGCAGCGCCAGGACAGTAGGATCAGCCCCCCAGCATTTT
.	.	TRBV7-9	TRBJ1-5	CASSGDNQPQHF	TGTGCCAGCTCCGGGGATAATCAGCCCCAGCATTTT
.	.	TRBV5-1	TRBJ1-1	CASSLGLLLQNTEAFF	TGCGCCAGCAGCTTGGGTCTGCTCTTACAGAACACTGAAGCTTTCTTT
TRBD2	few	TRBV19	TRBJ2-7	CATQPSGTYEQYF	TGTGCCACTCAACCTAGCGGTACCTACGAGCAGTACTTC
.	.	TRBV7-6	TRBJ2-7	CASSPYFDSTYEQYF	TGTGCCAGCAGCCCCTACTTCGACAGCACCTACGAGCAGTACTTC
TRBD2	.	TRBV11-2	TRBJ2-1	CASSFSGTRDEQFF	TGTGCCAGCAGCTTCTCCGGGACTAGAGATGAGCAGTTCTTC
TRBD2	.	TRBV7-9	TRBJ2-1	CASSLRGGLAGVGEQFF	TGTGCCAGCAGCTTAAGGGGGGGACTAGCGGGAGTCGGTGAGCAGTTCTTC
.	.	TRBV4-3	TRBJ1-1	CASSQDWTTNTEAFF	TGCGCCAGCAGCCAAGATTGGACAACCAACACTGAAGCTTTCTTT
TRBD1	.	TRBV3-1/TRBV3-2	TRBJ2-1	CASSQDEFGTVYNEQFF	TGTGCCAGCAGCCAAGATGAGTTCGGGACAGTTTACAATGAGCAGTTCTTC
.	.	TRBV5-5	TRBJ2-2	CASSLLAGANTGELFF	TGTGCCAGCAGCTTGTTGGCAGGGGCTAACACCGGGGAGCTGTTTTTT
.	.	TRBV18	TRBJ1-1	CASSQQNTEAFF	TGTGCCAGCTCCCAACAAAACACTGAAGCTTTCTTT
TRBD1	.	TRBV28	TRBJ1-2	CASSPTGGGYGYTF	TGTGCCAGCAGTCCGACAGGGGGCGGCTATGGCTACACCTTC
TRBD1	.	TRBV2	TRBJ1-1	CASSEQGARHTEAFF	TGTGCCAGCAGTGAGCAGGGGGCGCGTCACACTGAAGCTTTCTTT
.	.	TRBV6-5	TRBJ1-3	CASSYLGQSSGNTIYF	TGTGCCAGCAGTTACCTGGGACAATCCTCTGGAAACACCATATATTTT
.	.	TRBV6-6	TRBJ1-1	CASNARQSNTEAFF	TGTGCCAGCAATGCTCGACAGTCGAACACTGAAGCTTTCTTT
TRBD2	.	TRBV7-8	TRBJ2-1	CASSRHSGGTSYNEQFF	TGTGCCAGCAGTAGACATAGCGGGGGGACCTCCTACAATGAGCAGTTCTTC
.	.	TRBV11-2	TRBJ2-1	CASSLTHNEQFF	TGTGCCAGCAGCTTAACACACAATGAGCAGTTCTTC
.	.	TRBV28	TRBJ2-3	CASSLNGGGTDTQYF	TGTGCCAGCAGTTTAAATGGGGGCGGCACAGATACGCAGTATTTT
.	.	TRBV27	TRBJ1-1	CASSSRLGVLEAFF	TGTGCCAGCAGTTCCCGACTAGGGGTCCTTGAAGCTTTCTTT
TRBD1	.	TRBV6-2/TRBV6-3	TRBJ1-5	CASSSDRERSQPQHF	TGTGCCAGCAGTTCTGACAGGGAGCGGAGTCAGCCCCAGCATTTT
.	once	TRBV9	TRBJ2-7	CASSVSPGGNEQYF	TGTGCCAGCAGCGTATCTCCAGGGGGGAACGAGCAGTACTTC
.	once	TRBV21-1	TRBJ1-5	CASSKGTGGCDQPQHF	TGTGCCAGCAGCAAAGGGACAGGGGGATGCGATCAGCCCCAGCATTTT
.	few	TRBV29-1	TRBJ2-7	CSVMDRAYEQYF	TGCAGCGTTATGGACAGAGCCTACGAGCAGTACTTC
TRBD2	.	TRBV7-2	TRBJ2-3	CASSPGRGGITDTQYF	TGTGCCAGCAGCCCCGGGCGGGGGGGCATTACAGATACGCAGTATTTT
.	once	TRBV7-8	TRBJ1-1	CASGTDRDSEAFF	TGTGCCAGCGGAACCGACAGAGATTCTGAAGCTTTCTTT
.	.	TRBV27	TRBJ2-7	CASSDTGLRWDEQYF	TGTGCCAGCAGCGACACAGGGCTCCGATGGGACGAGCAGTACTTC
.	.	TRBV18	TRBJ2-2	CASSADTTGELFF	TGTGCCAGCTCTGCGGACACGACCGGGGAGCTGTTTTTT
.	.	TRBV7-3	TRBJ2-5	CASSVAGFHGETQYF	TGTGCCAGCAGTGTCGCGGGATTTCACGGGGAGACCCAGTACTTC